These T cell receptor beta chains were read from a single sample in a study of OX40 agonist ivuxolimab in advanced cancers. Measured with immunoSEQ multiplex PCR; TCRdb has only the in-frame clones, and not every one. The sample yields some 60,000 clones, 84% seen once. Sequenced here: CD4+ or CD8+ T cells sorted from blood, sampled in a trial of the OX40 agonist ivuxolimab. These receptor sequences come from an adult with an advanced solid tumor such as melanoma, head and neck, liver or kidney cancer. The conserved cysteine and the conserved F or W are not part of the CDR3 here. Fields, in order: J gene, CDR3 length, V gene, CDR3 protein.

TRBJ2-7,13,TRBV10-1,ASSEGMGGPYEQY
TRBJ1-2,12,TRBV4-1,ASSPHGPNDGYT
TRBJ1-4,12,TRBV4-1,ASSQGPLGEKLF
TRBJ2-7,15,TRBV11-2,ASSPAHQGPLSYEQY
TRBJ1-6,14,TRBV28,ASSSPGTGFGSPLH
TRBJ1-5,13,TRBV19,ASSRTGYLDQPQH
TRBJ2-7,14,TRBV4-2,ASSPRGGLDYYEQY
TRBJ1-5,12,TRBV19,ASWDMGLDQPQH
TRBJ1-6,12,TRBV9,ASSVEGLNSPLH
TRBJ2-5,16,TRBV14,ASSQDRLAGGMQETQY
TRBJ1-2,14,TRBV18,ASSPRRDALNYGYT
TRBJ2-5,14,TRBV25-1,ASSEMSGGLGETQY
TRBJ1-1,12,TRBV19,ASSRYRANTEAF
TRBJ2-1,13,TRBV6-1,ASSVLADSYNEQF